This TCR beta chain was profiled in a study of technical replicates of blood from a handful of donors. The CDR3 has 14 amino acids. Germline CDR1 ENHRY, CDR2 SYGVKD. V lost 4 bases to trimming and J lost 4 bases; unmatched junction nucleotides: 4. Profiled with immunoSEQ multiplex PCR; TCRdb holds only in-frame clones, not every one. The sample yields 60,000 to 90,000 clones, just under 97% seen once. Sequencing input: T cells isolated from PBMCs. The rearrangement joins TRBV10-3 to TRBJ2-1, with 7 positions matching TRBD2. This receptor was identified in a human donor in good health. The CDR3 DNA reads TGTGCCATCAGTGTTGTGGGAGGGTACAATGAGCAGTTCTTC. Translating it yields CAISVVGGYNEQFF.